The clone carrying this T cell receptor beta chain was observed many times. What it binds is unknown. The data originate from a study of T cell repertoires in cytomegalovirus infection. Overall study: Indications of both CMV infection and matching HLA type were provided by public TCR beta signatures.

Trimming shortened V by 5 bases and J by 7 bases, and 12 bases separated the two germline ends. The CDR3 runs to 13 residues. CDR1 is SGHVS, CDR2 FNYEAQ, per germline. TCRdb itself ran the reads through MiXCR, one entry per CDR3 protein. This table has 300,000 to 450,000 distinct CDR3 sequences, 15% to 20% appearing once. Notes on the study in general: Predominance within the ex vivo response was attributable to HLA-C-restricted CMV-specific TCR beta clonotypes.

The rearrangement joins TRBV7-6 to TRBJ1-5; a possible D gene is TRBD1 (5 bases). The sequence derives from a human donor in good health (CMV status not recorded). Some clones in this sample may be carry-over from other donors' samples. Sequences were obtained from PBMCs. CDR3 in DNA: TGTGCCAGCAGCGCTACAGGAAACCAGCCCCAGCATTTT. Its protein is CASSATGNQPQHF.